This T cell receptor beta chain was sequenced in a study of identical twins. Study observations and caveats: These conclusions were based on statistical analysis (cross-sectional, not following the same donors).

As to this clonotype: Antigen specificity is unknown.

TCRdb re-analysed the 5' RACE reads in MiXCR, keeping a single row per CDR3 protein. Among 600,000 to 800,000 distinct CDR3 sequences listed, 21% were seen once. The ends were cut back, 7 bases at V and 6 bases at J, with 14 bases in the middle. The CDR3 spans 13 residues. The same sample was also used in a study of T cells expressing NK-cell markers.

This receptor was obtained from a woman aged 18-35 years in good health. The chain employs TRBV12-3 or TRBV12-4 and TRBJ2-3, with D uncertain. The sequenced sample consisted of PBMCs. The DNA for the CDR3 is TGTGCCAGCACCTTATCCAATGGCGATACGCAGTATTTT. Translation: CASTLSNGDTQYF.